This T cell receptor (beta chain) derives from a study of T cells in narcolepsy. The study, taken as a whole, reports: No autoreactive T cell clone sequences appeared in some memory CD4+ repertoires. Reportedly, autoreactive clonotypes were serially detected in patients' blood but not controls'.

V lost 2 bases and J 2 bases, leaving 11 bases between the germline ends. The CDR3 extends over 15 amino acids. CDR1 is SGHKS and CDR2 is YYEKEE in the germline V gene (reference sequence). Regarding this clone: Its antigen is still unknown.

The assay was immunoSEQ multiplex PCR, and TCRdb's table has in-frame clones only and misses some. The table has some 35,000 clones, around 86% seen once. Source material: CD45RA- memory CD4+ T cells from PBMCs. The genes are TRBV5-5 and TRBJ1-5; D is ambiguous. This receptor was identified in a human donor with narcolepsy. The CDR3 DNA sequence: TGTGCCAGCAGCTTCGATTGGCCCGGCAATCAGCCCCAGCATTTT. It codes for CASSFDWPGNQPQHF.